This T cell receptor (beta chain) is drawn from a study of CD8 T cells in Susac syndrome. When the RNA was reverse transcribed, random hexamers were used with an input of about 0.5 to 1 ug. TCRdb called the immunoSEQ multiplex PCR reads again in MiXCR, with one record for every CDR3 protein. The table has just over 150,000 distinct CDR3 sequences, approximately 96% seen once. The germline V gene has CDR1 SGDLS and CDR2 YYNGEE. The CDR3 loop spans 12 amino acids. The V end lost 4 bases, the J end lost 7 bases, and 11 bases lay between the germline ends. J is TRBJ1-1 and V is TRBV9, with D hard to call. The sample comprised CD8+ T cells from PBMCs. The source of this sequence is a human donor with multiple sclerosis. The CDR3 DNA sequence: TGTGCCAGCAGCCTAGATGGGGTTGAAGCTTTCTTT. Amino acid sequence: CASSLDGVEAFF.